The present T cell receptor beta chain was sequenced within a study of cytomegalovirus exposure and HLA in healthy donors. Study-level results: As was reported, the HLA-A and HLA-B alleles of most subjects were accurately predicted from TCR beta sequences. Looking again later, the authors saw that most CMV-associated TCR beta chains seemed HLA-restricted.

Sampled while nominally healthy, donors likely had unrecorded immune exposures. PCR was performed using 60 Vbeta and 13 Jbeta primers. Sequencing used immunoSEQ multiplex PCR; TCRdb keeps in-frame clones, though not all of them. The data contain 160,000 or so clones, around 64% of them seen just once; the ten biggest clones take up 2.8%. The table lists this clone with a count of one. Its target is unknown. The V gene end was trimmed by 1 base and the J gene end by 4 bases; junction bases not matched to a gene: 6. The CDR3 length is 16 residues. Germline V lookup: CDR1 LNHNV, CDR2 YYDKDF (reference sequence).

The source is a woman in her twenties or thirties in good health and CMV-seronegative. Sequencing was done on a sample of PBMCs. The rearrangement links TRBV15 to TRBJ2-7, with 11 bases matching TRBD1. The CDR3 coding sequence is TGTGCCACCAGCAGAGCGGGACAGGGGGTCGGGTACGAGCAGTACTTC. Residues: CATSRAGQGVGYEQYF.